Listed below are T cell receptor beta chains from one sample, sequenced in a study of cytomegalovirus exposure and HLA in healthy donors. Here immunoSEQ multiplex PCR was the method, and the copy in TCRdb shows in-frame clones only, minus some. The data hold 120,000 or so clones, with about 78% observed a single time. Sequenced material: PBMCs. Every receptor here comes from a female donor in good health and CMV-seronegative. Both conserved end residues are part of each CDR3. A D gene is named only where the DNA matches it firmly. The size of a clone is reported for some rows only, either as once, few or many, or as a class for expanded clones.

clone size	V gene	J gene	D gene	CDR3 protein	CDR3 DNA
NA	TRBV30	TRBJ2-6	TRBD2	CAWSAASGIANVLTF	TGTGCCTGGAGTGCGGCTAGCGGGATAGCCAACGTCCTGACTTTC
NA	TRBV29-1	TRBJ2-3	NA	CSVLLGGDYADTQYF	TGCAGCGTTCTCCTAGGGGGGGACTACGCAGATACGCAGTATTTT
NA	TRBV11-2	TRBJ2-3	TRBD2	CASSLELAGGTDTQYF	TGTGCCAGCAGCTTAGAACTAGCGGGGGGCACAGATACGCAGTATTTT
NA	TRBV29-1	TRBJ2-4	NA	CSARDTKGGNIQYF	TGCAGCGCCCGGGACACCAAGGGCGGAAACATTCAGTACTTC
NA	TRBV5-8	TRBJ1-5	NA	CASSSPPGGNQPQHF	TGTGCCAGCAGCTCCCCTCCGGGGGGGAATCAGCCCCAGCATTTT
few	TRBV19	TRBJ2-7	TRBD1	CASSSRQGLSYEQYF	TGTGCCAGTAGCTCGAGACAGGGCCTCTCCTACGAGCAGTACTTC
NA	TRBV30	TRBJ1-3	NA	CAWKPMLTGNTIYF	TGTGCCTGGAAGCCCATGTTGACTGGAAACACCATATATTTT
NA	TRBV30	TRBJ2-1	TRBD2	CAWSQGWLAGGNEQFF	TGTGCCTGGAGTCAGGGTTGGCTAGCGGGGGGGAATGAGCAGTTCTTC
once	TRBV5-1	TRBJ2-1	NA	CASSLGTASYNEQFF	TGCGCCAGCAGCTTGGGGACAGCCTCCTACAATGAGCAGTTCTTC
NA	TRBV20-1	TRBJ2-3	NA	CSAEQGHTQYF	TGCAGTGCGGAACAGGGACATACGCAGTATTTT
NA	TRBV18	TRBJ1-2	TRBD1	CASSPRTGGSNYGYTF	TGTGCCAGCTCACCACGGACAGGGGGCTCTAACTATGGCTACACCTTC
once	TRBV19	TRBJ2-5	NA	CASIGGRQETQYF	TGTGCCAGTATAGGAGGGCGTCAAGAGACCCAGTACTTC
NA	TRBV7-8	TRBJ1-5	TRBD1	CASSSRTGGSQPQHF	TGTGCCAGCAGCTCCAGGACAGGGGGGAGTCAGCCCCAGCATTTT
NA	TRBV7-6	TRBJ1-2	NA	CASSLGQKYGYTF	TGTGCCAGCAGCTTAGGACAGAAATATGGCTACACCTTC
NA	TRBV4-1	TRBJ2-3	TRBD1	CASSQEGTGGGGDTQYF	TGCGCCAGCAGCCAAGAAGGGACAGGGGGTGGGGGGGATACGCAGTATTTT
NA	TRBV12-5	TRBJ2-2	TRBD1	CASGPDKALPDRGNTGELFF	TGTGCTAGTGGTCCCGACAAAGCCTTACCGGACAGGGGGAACACCGGGGAGCTGTTTTTT
NA	TRBV19	TRBJ2-1	NA	CASSIDQAASYNEQFF	TGTGCCAGTAGTATAGATCAGGCAGCCTCCTACAATGAGCAGTTCTTC
NA	TRBV2	TRBJ1-2	TRBD1	CASEDRATYYGYTF	TGTGCCAGCGAGGACAGGGCCACGTACTATGGCTACACCTTC
NA	TRBV7-2	TRBJ1-4	NA	CASSPGTLINEKLFF	TGTGCCAGCAGCCCAGGAACCCTTATTAATGAAAAACTGTTTTTT
few	TRBV28	TRBJ1-5	NA	CASSRGGSNQPQHF	TGTGCCAGTTCCCGGGGGGGTAGCAATCAGCCCCAGCATTTT
NA	TRBV6-5	TRBJ1-1	NA	CASSYTGGNTEAFF	TGTGCCAGCAGTTATACCGGGGGGAACACTGAAGCTTTCTTT
NA	TRBV27	TRBJ1-1	NA	CASKGWEGGNTEAFF	TGTGCCAGTAAAGGGTGGGAGGGGGGGAACACTGAAGCTTTCTTT
NA	TRBV6-6	TRBJ1-5	NA	CASTVATIRNQPQHF	TGTGCCAGCACTGTCGCCACAATTCGCAATCAGCCCCAGCATTTT
NA	TRBV5-1	TRBJ1-1	NA	CASSLDRNTEAFF	TGCGCCAGCAGTCTTGACAGGAACACTGAAGCTTTCTTT
NA	TRBV19	TRBJ2-7	NA	CASSIGGPRSKEQYF	TGTGCCAGTAGTATAGGTGGCCCCCGTTCGAAGGAGCAGTACTTC
NA	TRBV30	TRBJ1-2	NA	CAWSGDSYGYTF	TGTGCCTGGAGTGGCGACAGTTACGGCTACACCTTC
once	TRBV19	TRBJ1-5	TRBD1	CASSLESQGAQHF	TGTGCCAGTAGTCTCGAATCACAGGGGGCCCAGCATTTT
once	TRBV9	TRBJ2-1	TRBD2	CASSVEVAGGLGGYNEQFF	TGTGCCAGCAGCGTAGAAGTAGCGGGGGGGCTTGGAGGGTACAATGAGCAGTTCTTC
NA	TRBV6-5	TRBJ1-4	NA	CAAGRAAGEKLFF	TGCGCCGCAGGTCGGGCCGCGGGTGAAAAACTGTTTTTT
NA	TRBV18	TRBJ1-4	NA	CASSPPGRADEKLFF	TGTGCCAGCTCACCTCCGGGCAGGGCCGATGAAAAACTGTTTTTT
NA	TRBV6-5	TRBJ2-2	NA	CASRRTANTGELFF	TGTGCCAGCAGACGGACAGCGAACACCGGGGAGCTGTTTTTT
NA	TRBV5-1	TRBJ2-1	TRBD2	CASSKGVLAGVTYNEQFF	TGCGCCAGCAGCAAGGGGGTACTAGCGGGAGTAACCTACAATGAGCAGTTCTTC
few	TRBV5-5	TRBJ1-1	TRBD1	CASSPSTGFEAFF	TGTGCCAGCAGCCCGTCGACAGGGTTTGAAGCTTTCTTT
once	TRBV28	TRBJ2-7	NA	CASSLGGSYEQYF	TGTGCCAGCAGTTTGGGGGGCTCCTACGAGCAGTACTTC
few	TRBV6-6	TRBJ2-7	NA	CASSYLDRTYEQYF	TGTGCCAGCAGTTACCTCGACAGGACCTACGAGCAGTACTTC
NA	TRBV28	TRBJ2-7	NA	CASISRGGQYF	TGTGCCAGCATCTCTCGTGGCGGGCAGTACTTC
once	TRBV2	TRBJ2-3	NA	CASSEDGSWTDTQYF	TGTGCCAGCAGTGAAGACGGGAGTTGGACAGATACGCAGTATTTT
NA	TRBV5-5	TRBJ2-6	TRBD1	CASSLGGTASSGANVLTF	TGTGCCAGCAGCTTGGGGGGGACAGCGAGCTCTGGGGCCAACGTCCTGACTTTC
once	TRBV4-1	TRBJ1-2	TRBD1	CASSPGTGLQLGQNYGYTF	TGCGCCAGCAGTCCCGGGACAGGGCTCCAACTGGGGCAGAACTATGGCTACACCTTC
NA	TRBV27	TRBJ1-6	NA	CASSLNRNSPLHF	TGTGCCAGCAGCCTAAACAGGAATTCACCCCTCCACTTT
NA	TRBV30	TRBJ2-1	NA	CAWSVFPRDGQFF	TGTGCCTGGAGTGTATTCCCACGGGATGGGCAGTTCTTC
NA	TRBV10-3	TRBJ2-6	TRBD1	CAISAPPGQGFSGANGLTF	TGTGCCATCAGTGCTCCTCCGGGACAGGGGTTCTCTGGGGCCAACGGCCTGACTTTC
NA	TRBV9	TRBJ2-5	TRBD2	CASSPSLGAGEETQYF	TGTGCCAGCAGCCCATCCCTCGGGGCGGGAGAAGAGACCCAGTACTTC
NA	TRBV7-3	TRBJ2-1	NA	CASSPGTHNEQFF	TGTGCCAGCAGCCCCGGGACTCACAATGAGCAGTTCTTC
once	TRBV9	TRBJ2-2	NA	CASSVLAVNTGELFF	TGTGCCAGCAGCGTACTAGCCGTAAACACCGGGGAGCTGTTTTTT
few	TRBV7-3	TRBJ2-3	NA	CASSFYGDTQYF	TGTGCCAGCAGCTTTTACGGAGATACGCAGTATTTT
NA	TRBV10-1	TRBJ2-3	TRBD1	CASGQGASTDTQYF	TGCGCCAGCGGACAGGGGGCTTCGACAGATACGCAGTATTTT
once	TRBV7-9	TRBJ1-6	NA	CASRPQHSLNSPLHF	TGTGCCAGCAGACCTCAACACAGCCTCAATTCACCCCTCCACTTT
NA	TRBV7-9	TRBJ2-5	NA	CSSSFEETQYF	TGTTCCAGCAGCTTCGAAGAGACCCAGTACTTC
few	TRBV5-4	TRBJ2-1	TRBD2	CASNPAGGGDEQFF	TGTGCCTCAAACCCAGCGGGGGGCGGGGATGAGCAGTTCTTC
few	TRBV11-2	TRBJ1-3	TRBD1	CASSLSPSGTGTGNTIYF	TGTGCCAGCAGCCTGAGCCCTTCCGGGACAGGGACTGGAAACACCATATATTTT
once	TRBV9	TRBJ2-3	NA	CASSDITGGAGTDTQYF	TGTGCCAGCAGCGATATAACGGGGGGCGCGGGCACAGATACGCAGTATTTT
once	TRBV5-1	TRBJ2-6	NA	CASSLPAPSSGANGLTF	TGCGCCAGCAGCTTGCCCGCACCGAGCTCTGGGGCCAACGGCCTGACTTTC
once	TRBV28	TRBJ2-2	NA	CASSFRRSANTGELFF	TGTGCCAGCAGTTTTAGGAGGTCAGCGAACACCGGGGAGCTGTTTTTT